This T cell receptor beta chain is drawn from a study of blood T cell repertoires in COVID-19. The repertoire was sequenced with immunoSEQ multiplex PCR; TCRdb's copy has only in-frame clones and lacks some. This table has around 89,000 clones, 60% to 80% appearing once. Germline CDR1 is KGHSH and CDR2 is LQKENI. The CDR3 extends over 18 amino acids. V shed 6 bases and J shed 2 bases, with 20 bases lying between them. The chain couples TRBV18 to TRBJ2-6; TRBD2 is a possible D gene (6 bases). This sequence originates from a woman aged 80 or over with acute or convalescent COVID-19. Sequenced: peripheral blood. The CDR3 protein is CASSLATSVVAGANVLTF. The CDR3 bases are TGTGCCAGCTCGTTGGCGACTAGTGTTGTAGCTGGGGCCAACGTCCTGACTTTC.